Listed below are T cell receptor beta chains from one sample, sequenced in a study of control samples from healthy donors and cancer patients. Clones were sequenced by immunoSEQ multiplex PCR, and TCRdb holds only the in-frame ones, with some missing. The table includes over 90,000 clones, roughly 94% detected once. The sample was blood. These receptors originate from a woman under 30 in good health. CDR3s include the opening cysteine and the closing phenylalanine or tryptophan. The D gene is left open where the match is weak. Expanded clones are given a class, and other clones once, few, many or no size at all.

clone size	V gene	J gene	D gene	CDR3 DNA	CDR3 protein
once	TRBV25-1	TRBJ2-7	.	TGTGCCAGCAGTGGGGGGGATGAGCAGTACTTC	CASSGGDEQYF
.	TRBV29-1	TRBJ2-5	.	TGCAGCGTTGAAGTCCTAGGCGAGACCCAGTACTTC	CSVEVLGETQYF
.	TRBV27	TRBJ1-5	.	TGTGCCAGCAGTTACCCCAATCAGCCCCAGCATTTT	CASSYPNQPQHF
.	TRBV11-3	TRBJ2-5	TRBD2	TGTGCCAGCAGCTTAGATGTGGGGAGGGAGTACTTC	CASSLDVGREYF
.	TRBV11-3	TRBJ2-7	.	TGTGCCAGCAGCTTAGATGGAACGGGACGGGGATACGAGCAGTACTTC	CASSLDGTGRGYEQYF
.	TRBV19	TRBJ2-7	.	TGTGCCAGTGGGCCCGGGAGCACCTACGAGCAGTACTTC	CASGPGSTYEQYF
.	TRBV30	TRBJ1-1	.	TGTGCCTGGAGTGGGGTGGACACTGAAGCTTTCTTT	CAWSGVDTEAFF
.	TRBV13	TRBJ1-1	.	TGTGCCAGCAGCCCGTGGAGGGCTTCGGGCACTGAAGCTTTCTTT	CASSPWRASGTEAFF
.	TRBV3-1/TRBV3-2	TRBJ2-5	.	TGTGCCAGCAGCCAAGGAGTTGGGCGGGGCTCCACCCAGTACTTC	CASSQGVGRGSTQYF
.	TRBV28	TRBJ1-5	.	TGTGCCAGCAGTTCTTTGACAGAAACGGATCAGCCCCAGCATTTT	CASSSLTETDQPQHF
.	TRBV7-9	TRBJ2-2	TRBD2	TGTGCCAGCAGCTTGGGGGGAGCGGGAGTCGGTGAGAACACCGGGGAGCTGTTTTTT	CASSLGGAGVGENTGELFF
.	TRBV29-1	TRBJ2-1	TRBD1	TGCAGCGCCTTCATGGGACAGGGGAAATACAATGAGCAGTTCTTC	CSAFMGQGKYNEQFF
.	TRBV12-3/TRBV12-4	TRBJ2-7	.	TGTGCCAGCAGTCAGGGTTTCGAGCAGTACTTC	CASSQGFEQYF
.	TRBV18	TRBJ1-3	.	TGTGCCAGCATTCGGCACTCTGGAAACACCATATATTTT	CASIRHSGNTIYF
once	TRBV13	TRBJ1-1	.	TGTGCCAGCAGCTCGATAGTGAACACTGAAGCTTTCTTT	CASSSIVNTEAFF
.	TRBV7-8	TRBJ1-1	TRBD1	TGTGCCAGCAGCTTTCCAGGGGGGGCTGGGAACACTGAAGCTTTCTTT	CASSFPGGAGNTEAFF
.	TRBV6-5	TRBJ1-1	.	TGTGCCAGCAGTTACTCGATTTTAGTGAACACTGAAGCTTTCTTT	CASSYSILVNTEAFF
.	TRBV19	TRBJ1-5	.	TGTGCCAGTAGTATCGTCTTGGGGAATCAGCCCCAGCATTTT	CASSIVLGNQPQHF
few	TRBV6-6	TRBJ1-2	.	TGTGCCAGCAGTACGCAGGGCGACTATGGCTACACCTTC	CASSTQGDYGYTF
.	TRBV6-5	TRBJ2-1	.	TGTGCCAGCAGTTCGGGGCAGGAGAACAATGAGCAGTTCTTC	CASSSGQENNEQFF
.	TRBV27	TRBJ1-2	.	TGTGCCAGCAGGACTTTGTGGTCTAACTATGGCTACACCTTC	CASRTLWSNYGYTF
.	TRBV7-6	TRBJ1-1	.	TGTGCCAGCAGCTTAATACAGGGTAGGATGGGCACTGAAGCTTTCTTT	CASSLIQGRMGTEAFF
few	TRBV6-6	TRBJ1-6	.	TGTGCCAGCAGTCCCCGGGGCACCGGGACCTATAATTCACCCCTCCACTTT	CASSPRGTGTYNSPLHF
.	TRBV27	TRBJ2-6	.	TGTGCCAGCAGTTTGGGTGGTACTGGGGCCAACGTCCTGACTTTC	CASSLGGTGANVLTF
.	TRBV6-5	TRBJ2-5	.	TGTGCCAGCAGTTGGAGGGGCTGGGGAGAGACCCAGTACTTC	CASSWRGWGETQYF